This T cell receptor (beta chain) is drawn from a study of cytomegalovirus exposure and HLA in healthy donors. 13 Jbeta primers and 60 Vbeta primers were used for the PCR. Clones were sequenced by immunoSEQ multiplex PCR, and TCRdb holds only the in-frame ones, with some missing. There are some 190,000 clones in the sample; about 86% occur only once, and 1.5% to 2% lies in the top ten. V was pared by 2 bases and J by 7 bases, with 7 bases of the junction left unmatched. Germline V gene data show CDR1 as SEHNR and CDR2 as FQNEAQ (reference sequence). The CDR3 has 15 residues. As to this clone: The target antigen is unknown.

Overall study findings and caveats: Researchers reported that a few CMV-associated chains were confirmed in vitro as CMV antigen-specific.

Sequencing was performed on PBMCs. This receptor was obtained from a middle-aged man in good health and CMV-seropositive. The V gene is TRBV7-9, the J gene TRBJ2-2, with 7 bases fitting TRBD2. This CDR3 is CASSLMGGSGGELFF. DNA for the CDR3: TGTGCCAGCAGCTTAATGGGCGGGAGTGGCGGGGAGCTGTTTTTT.